This T cell receptor (beta chain) was identified during a study of blood T cell repertoires in COVID-19. Method: immunoSEQ multiplex PCR; TCRdb's copy keeps in-frame clones and lacks some. The sample carries just over 150,000 clones, around 80% recorded once. Source material: peripheral blood. The sequence came from a woman over 75 with acute or convalescent COVID-19.

Here the CDR3 DNA reads TGTGCCAGCAGCCAATTTGGACTAGCGGGAGGGGAGACCCAGTACTTC. This sequence encodes CASSQFGLAGGETQYF. The chain combines TRBV3-1 (or the pseudogene TRBV3-2) with TRBJ2-5, with TRBD2 matching 15 bases. CDR1 LGHDT and CDR2 YNNKEL come from the germline V gene (reference sequence). V shed 2 bases and J 5 bases; nucleotides not matched to a gene: 3. This CDR3 region has 16 residues.